This T cell receptor (beta chain) was captured by sequencing in a study of OX40 agonist ivuxolimab in advanced cancers. For the study at large: Administration of intravenous ivuxolimab to patients occurred every 2 weeks at 0.01 to 10 mg/kg.

Libraries were prepared by immunoSEQ multiplex PCR; TCRdb keeps only in-frame clonotypes and omits some of them. The sample includes roughly 43,000 clones, 75% to 90% seen only once; the top ten take approximately 12%. Germline loops: CDR1 SEHNR, CDR2 FQNEAQ (reference sequence). Trimming took 6 bases from V and 6 from J; bases not matched to a gene: 8. This CDR3 is built from 14 residues. Baseline, cycle 4 day 1, and cycle 7 day 1 were the blood sampling points. The sequences come from CD4+ or CD8+ T cells sorted from blood, collected in a trial of the OX40 agonist ivuxolimab. The chain uses TRBV7-9 and TRBJ1-2, with 9 bases identical to TRBD1. The clonotype was recovered from an adult with an advanced solid tumor such as melanoma, head and neck, liver or kidney cancer. CDR3 sequence reads: CASRWDRELHGYTF. Here the CDR3 DNA reads TGTGCCAGCAGATGGGACAGGGAATTACATGGCTACACCTTC.